Below, 17 T cell receptor beta chains from the same sample are listed, as sequenced in a study of T cell responses to AZD1222 COVID-19 vaccine. Assay: immunoSEQ multiplex PCR; the TCRdb copy retains only in-frame clones and omits some. The data contain about 130,000 clones, roughly 92% of them singletons. The sample here was peripheral blood, taken on day 0 of AZD1222 vaccination. The receptors come from an adult in good health.

This CDR3 reads CSVGGGSYEQYF. The CDR3 DNA reads as TGCAGCGTTGGGGGGGGCTCCTACGAGCAGTACTTC. The J gene is TRBJ2-7, the V gene TRBV29-1; 7 nucleotides agree with TRBD2. With V trimmed by 4 bases and J by 0 bases, 0 bases remained unmatched. This CDR3 comprises 12 residues. Per the germline V gene, CDR1 is SQVTM and CDR2 is ANQGSEA.

V and J are TRBV6-1 and TRBJ1-2; possibly TRBD1 for D (6 bases). This CDR3 contains 13 residues. Germline V CDR1 and CDR2: MNHNS, SASEGT. With 3 bases removed from V and 8 bases from J, the gap between germline ends came to 13 bases. DNA for the CDR3: TGTGCCAGCAGTGATTGGGGGGCGGGAGGCTACACCTTC. It encodes CASSDWGAGGYTF.

This rearrangement joins TRBV5-1 to TRBJ2-1; 11 nucleotides line up with TRBD2. Germline CDR1 reads SGHRS; CDR2 reads YFSETQ. This CDR3 has 17 residues. The J segment lost 6 bases and the V segment lost 0 bases, leaving 8 bases of the junction unmatched. The CDR3 bases are TGCGCCAGCAGCTTGGCCGGTAGCGGGAGGGCCCTCAATGAGCAGTTCTTC. Its translation is CASSLAGSGRALNEQFF.

In its sample, this clone was seen once. The chain is built from TRBV18 and TRBJ2-7; 8 nucleotides line up with TRBD1. J was trimmed by 3 bases and V by 2 bases; bases with no gene match: 6. The V gene's germline CDR1 is KGHSH and CDR2 LQKENI. CDR3 length: 15 amino acids. The CDR3 here is CASSPETGAVYEQYF. In nucleotides, the CDR3 is TGTGCCAGCTCACCAGAGACAGGGGCTGTCTACGAGCAGTACTTC.

The chain links TRBV19 to TRBJ2-3; D call uncertain. Germline V gives CDR1 LNHDA, CDR2 SQIVND (reference sequence). This CDR3 has 14 amino acids. V was pared by 1 base and J by 2 bases, with 7 bases between. The CDR3 is CASSIAAPTDTQYF. As DNA, the CDR3 is TGTGCCAGTAGTATAGCTGCACCCACAGATACGCAGTATTTT.

This clone was recorded only once. The gene calls are TRBV7-9 and TRBJ1-2; the D gene is possibly TRBD1 (6 bases). Per the germline V gene, CDR1 is SEHNR and CDR2 is FQNEAQ (reference sequence). V lost 4 bases and J lost 6, with 15 bases in between. CDR3 length equals 14 residues. The CDR3 DNA follows: TGTGCCAGCAGCTACCGGGCACCAGGGGATGGCTACACCTTC. Its translation is CASSYRAPGDGYTF.

The rearrangement links TRBV7-2 to TRBJ2-1; 7 nucleotides align to TRBD1. V gave up 5 bases and J gave up 3 bases; unmatched junction bases: 10. Per the germline V gene, CDR1 is SGHTA and CDR2 is FQGNSA. The CDR3 runs to 16 residues. The CDR3 protein is CASSITDRMIYNEQFF. DNA for the CDR3: TGTGCCAGCAGCATTACGGACAGGATGATCTACAATGAGCAGTTCTTC.

The gene calls are TRBV5-1 and TRBJ1-2; D not certain. Trimming took off 0 bases at V and 1 base at J, with 7 bases between the two ends. The germline CDR1 and CDR2 sequences are SGHRS and YFSETQ. This CDR3 is 14 amino acids long. The CDR3 here is CASSLGGFNYGYTF. In DNA form, the CDR3 reads TGCGCCAGCAGCTTGGGAGGGTTTAACTATGGCTACACCTTC. The full variable domain, its missing parts supplied by reference TRBV5-1 and TRBJ1-2, is KAGVTQTPRYLIKTRGQQVTLSCSPISGHRSVSWYQQTPGQGLQFLFEYFSETQRNKGNFPGRFSGRQFSNSRSEMNVSTLELGDSALYLCASSLGGFNYGYTFGSGTRLTVV.

V is TRBV5-4 and J is TRBJ2-3; D is undetermined. The germline CDR1 and CDR2 sequences are SGHNT and YYREEE (reference sequence). V dropped 1 base and J dropped 7 bases, with 13 bases sitting between them. CDR3 length: 14 residues. This chain's CDR3 is CASSLLGDVNTQYF. CDR3 in DNA: TGTGCCAGCAGCTTGTTAGGCGATGTAAATACGCAGTATTTT.

The V call is TRBV28, the J call TRBJ1-2, with TRBD1 as a possible D gene (5 bases). V was shortened by 6 bases and J by 6 bases, with 14 bases between the two germline ends. CDR3 length: 13 amino acids. The germline gives CDR1 MDHEN, CDR2 SYDVKM. DNA for the CDR3: TGTGCCAGCAGGCCTGGGGGACTCGATGGCTACACCTTC. Amino acid sequence: CASRPGGLDGYTF.

The J gene is TRBJ2-7, the V gene TRBV7-9; the match to TRBD2 covers 12 bases. This CDR3 is 13 amino acids long. The germline V gene has CDR1 SEHNR and CDR2 FQNEAQ (reference sequence). Trimming removed 9 bases from V and 6 bases from J; junction bases left unmatched: 6. DNA for the CDR3: TGTGCCAGTGCGACTAGCGGGAGTCCCGAGCAGTACTTC. This codes for CASATSGSPEQYF.

The chain carries TRBV10-3 and TRBJ2-3; 9 bases line up with TRBD1. The CDR3 has 15 residues. Per germline, CDR1 ENHRY and CDR2 SYGVKD. Unmatched junction bases numbered 8, after V lost 6 bases and J lost 4 bases. The CDR3 loop is CAIRGTGRRADTQYF. For the CDR3, the DNA is TGTGCCATCAGGGGGACAGGGCGGAGGGCAGATACGCAGTATTTT.

The chain couples TRBV24-1 to TRBJ2-1; the D is unclear. From germline, CDR1 is KGHDR and CDR2 SFDVKD. The CDR3 totals 15 residues. V shed 8 bases and J shed 1 base, with 14 bases lying between them. CDR3 protein: CATIAWRTSYNEQFF. For the CDR3, the DNA is TGTGCCACCATCGCATGGAGAACGTCCTACAATGAGCAGTTCTTC.

The rearrangement links TRBV5-1 to TRBJ2-2, with D possibly matching TRBD1 (5 bases). Germline V gene sequence: CDR1 SGHRS, CDR2 YFSETQ. V lost 0 bases and J 3 bases, leaving 9 bases between the germline ends. The CDR3 sequence is 15 residues long. CDR3 sequence reads: CASSLGQGYTGELFF. In DNA, the CDR3 is TGCGCCAGCAGCTTGGGGCAGGGTTACACCGGGGAGCTGTTTTTT.

The CDR3 loop is CASSLVREAGETQYF. Written as DNA, the CDR3 is TGCGCCAGCAGCTTGGTTAGGGAGGCGGGAGAGACCCAGTACTTC. This chain links TRBV5-1 with TRBJ2-5; D might be TRBD2 (6 bases). Germline V gene lookup returns CDR1 SGHRS and CDR2 YFSETQ. The CDR3 totals 15 residues. Trimming took off 0 bases at V and 4 bases at J, with 13 bases between the two ends.

The chain joins TRBV5-1 to TRBJ2-7; TRBD2 aligns across 8 bases. The V gene end was trimmed by 0 bases and the J gene end by 5 bases; junction bases not matched to a gene: 7. The CDR3 contains 15 residues. The germline CDR1 and CDR2 sequences are SGHRS and YFSETQ. CDR3 sequence: CASSLAGGRLNEQYF. DNA for the CDR3: TGCGCCAGCAGCTTGGCCGGCGGGAGGTTGAACGAGCAGTACTTC.

Concerning this clone itself: One junction end disagrees with the germline gene, perhaps due to a read error. The V and J genes are TRBV20-1 and TRBJ1-2; 7 nucleotides match TRBD1. Germline values: CDR1 DFQATT, CDR2 SNEGSKA (reference sequence). CDR3 length: 11 residues. CDR3 nucleotides: TGCAGTGCCAGAGGGGGCCTAAGCTACACCTTC. It codes for CSARGGLSYTF.